Each of the 23 T cell receptor beta chains below was sequenced from the same sample in a study of blood T cell repertoires in COVID-19. The protocol was immunoSEQ multiplex PCR, while the TCRdb copy is restricted to in-frame clones and leaves out a portion. The data hold around 140,000 clones, with around 87% observed a single time. Sequences were obtained from peripheral blood. The source is a man aged 18 to 35 with COVID-19, enrolled during active disease.

The CDR3 sequence: CASSVSTNPHSYEQYF. The CDR3 DNA is TGTGCCAGCAGCGTATCGACAAACCCCCATTCCTACGAGCAGTACTTC. The rearrangement joins TRBV9 to TRBJ2-7; unclear D gene. CDR3 length equals 16 residues. Germline CDR1 and CDR2: SGDLS and YYNGEE. Deletions cut 1 base from V and 1 base from J, with 15 bases between. Variable domain in full (rest from reference TRBV9 and TRBJ2-7): DSGVTQTPKHLITATGQRVTLRCSPRSGDLSVYWYQQSLDQGLQFLIQYYNGEERAKGNILERFSAQQFPDLHSELNLSSLELGDSALYFCASSVSTNPHSYEQYFGPGTRLTVT.

This chain links TRBV6-5 with TRBJ2-7; 12 nucleotides align to TRBD1. The CDR3 loop spans 15 amino acids. V was pared by 4 bases and J by 5 bases, with 6 bases of the junction left unmatched. In germline, CDR1 is MNHEY, CDR2 SVGAGI. Here the CDR3 DNA reads TGTGCCAGCAGTTCCGGGACAGGGGGCTTTAACGAGCAGTACTTC. Protein: CASSSGTGGFNEQYF.

The table lists this clone with a count of one. The V call is TRBV5-4, the J call TRBJ2-5; 7 nucleotides match TRBD1. Losses at the gene ends were 2 bases for V and 2 bases for J; bases not matched to a gene: 6. This CDR3 is 15 amino acids long. The germline CDR1 and CDR2 sequences are SGHNT and YYREEE (reference sequence). The CDR3, as DNA: TGTGCCAGCAGCTTCGGACAGGCCCGACAAGAGACCCAGTACTTC. This translates into CASSFGQARQETQYF.

This sequence joins TRBV4-3 and TRBJ2-5, with 16 bases lining up with TRBD2. CDR3 length: 16 amino acids. V dropped 1 base and J dropped 9; count of bases not matched to a gene: 5. Looked up from germline, CDR1 is LGHNA and CDR2 is YSLEER. The CDR3 nucleotides are TGCGCCAGCAGCCAAGTCCCGGGACTAGCGGGGGGGGCCCAGTACTTC. Residues: CASSQVPGLAGGAQYF.

Comments on this clone: One junction end does not reproduce the germline sequence, and a read error may be involved. The chain has TRBV7-9 and TRBJ2-7; weak D call: TRBD2 (6 bases). Germline CDR1 SEHNR, CDR2 FQNEAQ (reference sequence). There are 9 residues in the CDR3. The CDR3 spells CASSLVEGF. Written as DNA, the CDR3 is TGTGCCAGCAGCTTAGTGGAGGGTTTC.

This chain's CDR3 is CASGQFLFEQYF. The CDR3 region has the DNA TGTGCCAGCGGGCAGTTTTTATTCGAGCAGTACTTC. This rearrangement joins TRBV6-5 to TRBJ2-7; D not resolved. The CDR3 has 12 amino acids. Trimming shortened V by 8 bases and J by 6 bases, and 14 bases separated the two germline ends. Germline V gives CDR1 MNHEY, CDR2 SVGAGI.

The chain recombines TRBV7-9 with TRBJ2-7, with 9 positions matching TRBD1. The CDR3 length is 14 residues. Germline lookup yields CDR1 SEHNR and CDR2 FQNEAQ (reference sequence). Trimming took 5 bases from V and 3 from J; bases not matched to a gene: 5. CDR3 loop: CASSHRDRVYEQYF. CDR3 in DNA: TGTGCCAGCAGCCACAGGGACAGGGTCTACGAGCAGTACTTC. The full variable domain, with the rest looked up from reference TRBV7-9 and TRBJ2-7, is DTGVSQNPRHKITKRGQNVTFRCDPISEHNRLYWYRQTLGQGPEFLTYFQNEAQLEKSRLLSDRFSAERPKGSFSTLEIQRTEQGDSAMYLCASSHRDRVYEQYFGPGTRLTVT.

DNA for the CDR3: TGTGCCAGCAGAACTCAAACAGGGTTTGAGTACTTC. This encodes CASRTQTGFEYF. This chain links TRBV6-5 with TRBJ2-5; possible D gene TRBD1, 6 bases. V was clipped by 6 bases and J by 12 bases, with 17 bases between them. Germline lookup yields CDR1 MNHEY and CDR2 SVGAGI. CDR3 length equals 12 residues.

The V and J genes are TRBV15 and TRBJ2-5; 7 bases agree with TRBD1. The CDR3 runs to 14 residues. Looked up from germline, CDR1 is LNHNV and CDR2 is YYDKDF (reference sequence). V was clipped by 1 base and J by 1 base; unmatched bases: 0. Here the CDR3 reads CATSRGDSQETQYF. The CDR3 DNA reads as TGTGCCACCAGCAGAGGGGACAGCCAAGAGACCCAGTACTTC.

This clone was seen just once. This rearrangement joins TRBV19 to TRBJ1-5; no definite D call. V was cut by 4 bases and J by 4 bases, with 14 bases left in between. Looked up from germline, CDR1 is LNHDA and CDR2 is SQIVND (reference sequence). CDR3 length equals 15 residues. The CDR3: CASSNQETGNQPQHF. The DNA for the CDR3 is TGTGCCAGTAGTAATCAGGAGACGGGGAATCAGCCCCAGCATTTT.

The chain links TRBV4-2 to TRBJ2-1; possibly TRBD2 for D (6 bases). The CDR3 consists of 15 residues. V shed 3 bases and J shed 0 bases, with 9 bases lying between them. Germline CDR1 is LGHNA and CDR2 is YNFKEQ. This chain's CDR3 is CASSQGLNSYNEQFF. DNA for the CDR3: TGTGCCAGCAGCCAGGGACTCAACTCCTACAATGAGCAGTTCTTC.

The rearrangement uses TRBV6-5 and TRBJ1-5; 7 bases fit TRBD1. Per germline, CDR1 MNHEY and CDR2 SVGAGI. The CDR3 spans 13 residues. The V gene end was trimmed by 2 bases and the J gene end by 9 bases; junction bases not matched to a gene: 4. The CDR3 sequence: CASSYGYRGPQHF. In nucleotides, the CDR3 is TGTGCCAGCAGTTACGGGTACAGGGGGCCCCAGCATTTT.

This clone was recorded once. The CDR3 region is CSVLGGGGEDYGYTF. CDR3 bases: TGCAGCGTTTTAGGTGGAGGGGGCGAGGACTATGGCTACACCTTC. This chain links TRBV29-1 with TRBJ1-2, with 7 bases matching TRBD1. V lost 5 bases to trimming and J lost 3 bases; unmatched junction nucleotides: 12. Germline V CDR1 and CDR2: SQVTM, ANQGSEA. The CDR3 is 15 residues long.

The genes are TRBV27 and TRBJ1-1; 7 bases are shared with TRBD1. Germline V CDR1 and CDR2: MNHEY, SMNVEV (reference sequence). V lost 3 bases and J lost 6; bases outside the gene matches: 7. This CDR3 has 14 amino acids. The CDR3 spells CASSFGGGGSEAFF. CDR3 nucleotides: TGTGCCAGCAGTTTTGGAGGGGGCGGATCTGAAGCTTTCTTT.

The chain is built from TRBV6-2 or TRBV6-3 and TRBJ2-7; 8 bases agree with TRBD1. Unmatched junction bases numbered 7, after V lost 6 bases and J lost 0 bases. The CDR3 contains 15 residues. Looked up from germline, CDR1 is MNHEY and CDR2 is SVGEGT. CDR3 sequence: CASSSRGLSSYEQYF. The CDR3 DNA reads as TGTGCCAGCAGCTCCAGGGGGCTTAGCTCCTACGAGCAGTACTTC.

The chain combines TRBV2 with TRBJ2-1; 9 positions match TRBD1. Germline CDR1 and CDR2: SNHLY and FYNNEI. There are 15 residues in the CDR3. Trimming removed 2 bases from V and 7 bases from J; junction bases left unmatched: 6. The CDR3 here is CASSEMGQGANEQFF. The CDR3 DNA follows: TGTGCCAGCAGTGAAATGGGACAGGGTGCTAATGAGCAGTTCTTC.

The V gene is TRBV7-2, the J gene TRBJ2-3, with 7 positions matching TRBD1. J lost 1 base, V lost 7 bases, and 5 bases had no gene match. The CDR3 loop spans 14 amino acids. Germline loops: CDR1 SGHTA, CDR2 FQGNSA. This CDR3 reads CASTWTGRTDTQYF. The CDR3 DNA sequence: TGTGCCAGCACTTGGACAGGCCGCACAGATACGCAGTATTTT.

The rearrangement links TRBV5-1 to TRBJ2-1; D is possibly TRBD1 (6 bases). Germline V gene sequence: CDR1 SGHRS, CDR2 YFSETQ. V lost 4 bases and J lost 8, with 13 bases in between. The CDR3 loop spans 13 amino acids. The CDR3 loop is CASSLRDIHEQFF. The CDR3 DNA is TGCGCCAGCAGCCTCCGGGACATTCATGAGCAGTTCTTC.

The rearrangement links TRBV28 to TRBJ2-7, with D unresolved. The length of the CDR3 is 13 residues. Germline CDR1 is MDHEN and CDR2 is SYDVKM. With 9 bases removed from V and 2 bases from J, the gap between germline ends came to 14 bases. CDR3 coding DNA: TGTGCCAGTCAACTCGGGTTAACCTACGAGCAGTACTTC. Residues: CASQLGLTYEQYF.

The chain links TRBV13 to TRBJ2-2; 7 bases are shared with TRBD2. Germline CDR1 reads PRHDT; CDR2 reads FYEKMQ (reference sequence). The CDR3 is made up of 16 amino acids. Trimming at V came to 4 bases and at J to 3 bases, leaving 8 bases not matched to a gene. The CDR3, as DNA: TGTGCCAGCAGCTCCGGACTAGGCGGGTACACCGGGGAGCTGTTTTTT. It encodes CASSSGLGGYTGELFF.

The chain employs TRBV28 and TRBJ1-2; D perhaps matches TRBD1 (5 bases). The CDR3 is made up of 13 amino acids. The germline V gene encodes CDR1 MDHEN and CDR2 SYDVKM. Trimming took off 6 bases at V and 5 bases at J, with 13 bases between the two ends. This CDR3 reads CASRVGSGYGYTF. For the CDR3, the DNA is TGTGCCAGCAGAGTGGGGTCAGGGTATGGCTACACCTTC.

In DNA form, the CDR3 reads TGTGCCAGCAGTGAATTGGGGGGATCCAATGAGCAGTTCTTC. Translating it yields CASSELGGSNEQFF. This rearrangement joins TRBV25-1 to TRBJ2-1, with a possible D match to TRBD2 (6 bases). V was clipped by 1 base and J by 6 bases, with 10 bases between them. The germline CDR1 and CDR2 sequences are MGHDK and SYGVNS. The CDR3 extends over 14 amino acids.

The chain carries TRBV5-5 and TRBJ1-1; tentative D call: TRBD1 (6 bases). The germline CDR1 and CDR2 sequences are SGHKS and YYEKEE (reference sequence). V lost 3 bases to trimming and J lost 4 bases, with 10 bases between them. The CDR3 totals 13 residues. The CDR3 DNA reads TGTGCCAGCAGCTCAACAGGGCGCACTGAAGCTTTCTTT. Translated: CASSSTGRTEAFF.